The clone carrying this TCR beta chain showed up just a few times. The data belong to a study of blood T cell repertoires in COVID-19. Study context: Specimens from acute and convalescent COVID-19 originated in the United States, Italy and Spain. Sources were T cells, B-cell-depleted T cells, or PBMCs; the material itself was cDNA or gDNA.

Methods used by the authors: Nucleated cell counts were estimated from reference gene primer amplification. The data were produced by immunoSEQ multiplex PCR, yet TCRdb's version contains in-frame clones alone and is incomplete. V and J calls plus clone size are reproduced from that table; the DNA served to infer D and trimming. The data show some 230,000 clones, about 85% seen once. This CDR3 has 18 amino acids. V dropped 2 bases and J dropped 4; count of bases not matched to a gene: 12. Germline V gene data show CDR1 as GTSNPN and CDR2 as SVGIG (reference sequence). The J gene is TRBJ2-5, the V gene TRBV30; 14 bases line up with TRBD2. Sequences were obtained from peripheral blood. This TCR came from a man aged 50 to 60 who had recovered from COVID-19. CDR3 sequence: CAWSYGLAGGARGETQYF. As DNA, the CDR3 is TGTGCCTGGAGTTACGGACTAGCGGGAGGAGCACGCGGAGAGACCCAGTACTTC.